One and the same sample provided the 13 T cell receptor beta chains below, sequenced in a study of radiotherapy plus CTLA-4 blockade in lung cancer. Only in-frame clones appear in the TCRdb table, and some are missing; sequencing was by immunoSEQ multiplex PCR. The sample has about 39,000 clones, about four fifths seen once. Sequenced here: peripheral blood, sampled from a patient treated with radiotherapy plus ipilimumab. The source of these receptors is a human donor with non-small cell lung cancer that progressed on radiotherapy plus ipilimumab.

The rearrangement links TRBV19 to TRBJ1-5; D remains ambiguous. V dropped 2 bases and J dropped 1 base, with 9 bases sitting between them. The CDR3 runs to 15 residues. Per germline, CDR1 LNHDA and CDR2 SQIVND (reference sequence). The CDR3 protein is CASSILGRSNQPQHF. DNA for the CDR3: TGTGCCAGTAGTATACTCGGGAGGAGCAATCAGCCCCAGCATTTT.

The V and J genes are TRBV2 and TRBJ1-1, with 9 bases identical to TRBD1. Germline trimming cut 7 bases from V and 5 bases from J; bases unmatched to any gene: 8. CDR1 is SNHLY and CDR2 is FYNNEI in the germline V gene. This CDR3 has 14 amino acids. The CDR3 bases are TGTGCCAGCACCCGGGACAGGGTAAAAACTGAAGCTTTCTTT. This codes for CASTRDRVKTEAFF. Combining the CDR3 with reference TRBV2 and TRBJ1-1 gives the whole variable domain EPEVTQTPSHQVTQMGQEVILRCVPISNHLYFYWYRQILGQKVEFLVSFYNNEISEKSEIFDDQFSVERPDGSNFTLKIRSTKLEDSAMYFCASTRDRVKTEAFFGQGTRLTVV.

The chain uses TRBV9 and TRBJ2-5; 9 nucleotides line up with TRBD2. CDR1 is SGDLS, CDR2 YYNGEE, per germline. V gave up 4 bases and J gave up 5 bases; unmatched junction bases: 3. The CDR3 has 13 residues. The CDR3 reads CASSPGLAETQYF. In nucleotides, the CDR3 is TGTGCCAGCAGCCCGGGACTAGCCGAGACCCAGTACTTC.

The chain employs TRBV27 and TRBJ1-1; no clear D gene. The V and J ends lost 0 bases and 0 bases respectively, with 8 bases between them. Germline CDR1 is MNHEY and CDR2 is SMNVEV (reference sequence). This CDR3 has 15 residues. CDR3 protein: CASSLSPDMNTEAFF. Here the CDR3 DNA reads TGTGCCAGCAGTTTATCGCCAGACATGAACACTGAAGCTTTCTTT.

The chain joins TRBV18 to TRBJ2-5; TRBD2 matches at 9 bases. Germline values: CDR1 KGHSH, CDR2 LQKENI. V shed 4 bases, J shed 9 bases, and the junction held 6 bases outside the gene matches. The CDR3 loop spans 13 amino acids. CDR3 nucleotide sequence: TGTGCCAGCTCACAGGGACTAGCTGGTTCCCAGTACTTC. Translation: CASSQGLAGSQYF.

The chain carries TRBV19 and TRBJ1-5, with D tentatively TRBD1 (5 bases). Germline V gene data show CDR1 as LNHDA and CDR2 as SQIVND (reference sequence). Trimming shortened V by 4 bases and J by 3 bases, and 10 bases separated the two germline ends. CDR3 length: 14 amino acids. CDR3: CASSTDSDNQPQHF. The CDR3 DNA sequence: TGTGCCAGTAGTACAGACAGTGACAATCAGCCCCAGCATTTT.

This clone was counted a few times. The genes are TRBV2 and TRBJ2-1, with 11 nucleotides matching TRBD1. This CDR3 region has 15 residues. After removal of 6 bases from V and 7 bases from J, the junction contained 8 bases not matched to a gene. Germline V gene data show CDR1 as SNHLY and CDR2 as FYNNEI. In DNA, the CDR3 is TGTGCCAGCAGCTACGGGACAGGGGGGCCGAATGAGCAGTTCTTC. This translates into CASSYGTGGPNEQFF.

This clone was seen more than once but under ten times. The genes are TRBV15 and TRBJ2-3; 7 bases match TRBD2. From germline, CDR1 is LNHNV and CDR2 YYDKDF (reference sequence). J gave up 2 bases and V 1 base, and 18 bases lay outside the gene matches. The CDR3 contains 20 residues. CDR3 bases: TGTGCCACCAGCAGAGCCTTGACCTCCATGGGGGGGGGACCCACAGATACGCAGTATTTT. Protein: CATSRALTSMGGGPTDTQYF.

V usage is TRBV5-1 and J usage is TRBJ1-1, with TRBD1 matching 7 bases. CDR3 length equals 14 residues. The germline V gene encodes CDR1 SGHRS and CDR2 YFSETQ. After removal of 5 bases from V and 1 base from J, the junction contained 5 bases not matched to a gene. Here the CDR3 reads CASRSGTENTEAFF. In nucleotides, the CDR3 is TGCGCCAGCAGGTCCGGGACAGAGAACACTGAAGCTTTCTTT.

CDR3 bases: TGTGCCAGCAGTTCACAGACGGAAGAGCAGTACTTC. Translated: CASSSQTEEQYF. The chain employs TRBV7-8 and TRBJ2-7; D is unresolved. Trimming removed 6 bases from V and 7 bases from J, with 13 bases in between. Germline V lookup: CDR1 SGHVS, CDR2 FQNEAQ. The CDR3 spans 12 residues.

This chain uses TRBV18 with TRBJ1-2; 10 nucleotides match TRBD1. CDR3 length: 14 amino acids. V lost 2 bases and J lost 8; bases outside the gene matches: 5. Per the germline V gene, CDR1 is KGHSH and CDR2 is LQKENI. The chain's CDR3 is CASSPEGQGMGYTF. In DNA, the CDR3 is TGTGCCAGCTCACCAGAGGGACAGGGGATGGGCTACACCTTC.

A few counts support this clone. V and J are TRBV29-1 and TRBJ2-7, with D perhaps TRBD2 (6 bases). V shed 4 bases and J shed 2 bases, with 18 bases lying between them. Germline CDR1 and CDR2: SQVTM and ANQGSEA. This CDR3 has 15 residues. This CDR3 reads CSVVGAGDSAYEQYF. The CDR3 coding sequence is TGCAGCGTTGTAGGGGCTGGGGACTCCGCCTACGAGCAGTACTTC.

This sequence joins TRBV5-4 and TRBJ2-1, with unresolved D. CDR1 and CDR2 from the germline V gene are SGHNT and YYREEE (reference sequence). The V end was cut by 7 bases, the J end by 7 bases, with 18 bases between. The CDR3 runs 14 residues. CDR3 in amino acids: CASEISTRSNEQFF. In DNA form, the CDR3 reads TGTGCCAGCGAGATCTCTACGCGGTCGAATGAGCAGTTCTTC.